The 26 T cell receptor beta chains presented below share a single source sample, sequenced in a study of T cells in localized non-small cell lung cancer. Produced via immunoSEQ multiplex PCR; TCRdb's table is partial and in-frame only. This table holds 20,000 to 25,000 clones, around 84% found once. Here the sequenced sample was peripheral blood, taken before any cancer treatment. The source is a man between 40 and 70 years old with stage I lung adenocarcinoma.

Here the CDR3 DNA reads TGTGCCAGCAGCTTAACAGGGGGCGGCGGCTACACCTTC. The encoded protein is CASSLTGGGGYTF. The V call is TRBV11-2, the J call TRBJ1-2, with TRBD1 identical over 9 bases. Germline CDR1 SGHAT, CDR2 FQNNGV. This CDR3 is 13 amino acids long. J lost 8 bases, V lost 2 bases, and 3 bases had no gene match.

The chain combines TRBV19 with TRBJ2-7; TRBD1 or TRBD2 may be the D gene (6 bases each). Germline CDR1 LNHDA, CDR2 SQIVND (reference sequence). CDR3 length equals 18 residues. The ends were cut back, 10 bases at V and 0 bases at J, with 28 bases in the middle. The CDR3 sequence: CAIQRGDGDPPTSYEQYF. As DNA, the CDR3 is TGTGCCATCCAAAGGGGGGACGGAGATCCCCCAACCTCCTACGAGCAGTACTTC.

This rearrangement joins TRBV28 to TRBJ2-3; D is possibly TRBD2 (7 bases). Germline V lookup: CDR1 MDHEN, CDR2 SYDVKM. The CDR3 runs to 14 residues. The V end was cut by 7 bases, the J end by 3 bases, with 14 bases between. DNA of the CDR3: TGTGCCAGCACTGTCGGGGGGCGAACAGATACGCAGTATTTT. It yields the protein CASTVGGRTDTQYF.

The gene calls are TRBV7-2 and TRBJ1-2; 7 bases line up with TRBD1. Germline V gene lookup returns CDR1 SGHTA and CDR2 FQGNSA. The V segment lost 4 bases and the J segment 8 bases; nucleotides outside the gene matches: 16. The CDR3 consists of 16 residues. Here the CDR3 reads CASSSTSGTVSQGYTF. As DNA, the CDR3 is TGTGCCAGCAGCTCCACCTCCGGGACAGTGTCCCAGGGCTACACCTTC.

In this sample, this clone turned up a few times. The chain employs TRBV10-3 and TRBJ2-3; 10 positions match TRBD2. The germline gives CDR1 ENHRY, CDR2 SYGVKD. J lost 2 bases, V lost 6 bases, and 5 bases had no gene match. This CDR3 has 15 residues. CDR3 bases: TGTGCCATCAGAGCTAGCGGGAGCGACACAGATACGCAGTATTTT. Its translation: CAIRASGSDTDTQYF.

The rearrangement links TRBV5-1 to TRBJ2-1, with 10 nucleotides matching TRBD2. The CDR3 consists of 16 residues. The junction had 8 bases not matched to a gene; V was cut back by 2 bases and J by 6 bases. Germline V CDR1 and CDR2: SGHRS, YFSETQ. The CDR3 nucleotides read TGCGCCAGCAGCTTCCCTCTAGCGGGGGACCCCAATGAGCAGTTCTTC. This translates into CASSFPLAGDPNEQFF.

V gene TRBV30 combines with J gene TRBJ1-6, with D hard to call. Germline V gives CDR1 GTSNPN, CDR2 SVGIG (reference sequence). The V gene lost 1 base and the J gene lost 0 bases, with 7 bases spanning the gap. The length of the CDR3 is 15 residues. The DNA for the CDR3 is TGTGCCTGGAGTGGGGAGAGCTCCTATAATTCACCCCTCCACTTT. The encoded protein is CAWSGESSYNSPLHF.

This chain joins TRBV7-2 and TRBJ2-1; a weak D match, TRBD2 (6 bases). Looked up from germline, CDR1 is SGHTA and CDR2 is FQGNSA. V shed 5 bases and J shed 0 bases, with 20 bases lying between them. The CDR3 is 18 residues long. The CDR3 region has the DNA TGTGCCAGCAGCGGCTTATATAGGCGGGGAAGCTCCTACAATGAGCAGTTCTTC. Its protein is CASSGLYRRGSSYNEQFF. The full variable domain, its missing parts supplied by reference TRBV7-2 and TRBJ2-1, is GAGVSQSPSNKVTEKGKDVELRCDPISGHTALYWYRQSLGQGLEFLIYFQGNSAPDKSGLPSDRFSAERTGGSVSTLTIQRTQQEDSAVYLCASSGLYRRGSSYNEQFFGPGTRLTVL.

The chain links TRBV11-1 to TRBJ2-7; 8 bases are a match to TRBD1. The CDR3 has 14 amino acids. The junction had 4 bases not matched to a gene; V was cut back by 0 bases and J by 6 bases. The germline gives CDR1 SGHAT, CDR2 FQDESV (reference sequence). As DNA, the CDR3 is TGTGCCAGCAGCTTAGCCAGGGGGCTTAGCGAGCAGTACTTC. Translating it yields CASSLARGLSEQYF.

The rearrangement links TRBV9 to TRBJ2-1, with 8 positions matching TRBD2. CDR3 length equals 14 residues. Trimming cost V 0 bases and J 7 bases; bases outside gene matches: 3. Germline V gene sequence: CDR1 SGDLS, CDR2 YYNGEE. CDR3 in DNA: TGTGCCAGCAGCGTAGGCGGGAGGAGTAATGAGCAGTTCTTC. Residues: CASSVGGRSNEQFF.

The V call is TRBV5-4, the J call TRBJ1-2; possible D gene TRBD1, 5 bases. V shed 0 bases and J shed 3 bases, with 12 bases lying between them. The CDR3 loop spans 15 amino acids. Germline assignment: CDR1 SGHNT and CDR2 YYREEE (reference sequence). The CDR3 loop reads CASSLVGPLDYGYTF. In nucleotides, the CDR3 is TGTGCCAGCAGCTTGGTGGGACCTCTGGACTATGGCTACACCTTC. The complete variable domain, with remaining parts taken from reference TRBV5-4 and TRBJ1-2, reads ETGVTQSPTHLIKTRGQQVTLRCSSQSGHNTVSWYQQALGQGPQFIFQYYREEENGRGNFPPRFSGLQFPNYSSELNVNALELDDSALYLCASSLVGPLDYGYTFGSGTRLTVV.

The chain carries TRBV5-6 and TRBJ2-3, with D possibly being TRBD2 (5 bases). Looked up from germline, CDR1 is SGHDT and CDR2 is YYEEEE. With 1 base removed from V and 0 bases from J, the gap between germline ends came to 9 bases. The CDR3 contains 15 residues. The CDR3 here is CASSLYGESTDTQYF. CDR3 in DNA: TGTGCCAGCAGCTTGTATGGGGAGAGCACAGATACGCAGTATTTT.

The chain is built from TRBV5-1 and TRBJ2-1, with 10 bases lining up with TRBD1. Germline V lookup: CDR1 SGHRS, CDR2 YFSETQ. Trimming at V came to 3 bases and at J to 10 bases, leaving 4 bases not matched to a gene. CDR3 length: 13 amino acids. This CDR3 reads CASSSGTGDEQFF. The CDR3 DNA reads TGCGCCAGCAGCTCCGGGACAGGGGACGAGCAGTTCTTC. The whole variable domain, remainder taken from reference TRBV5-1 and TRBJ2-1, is KAGVTQTPRYLIKTRGQQVTLSCSPISGHRSVSWYQQTPGQGLQFLFEYFSETQRNKGNFPGRFSGRQFSNSRSEMNVSTLELGDSALYLCASSSGTGDEQFFGPGTRLTVL.

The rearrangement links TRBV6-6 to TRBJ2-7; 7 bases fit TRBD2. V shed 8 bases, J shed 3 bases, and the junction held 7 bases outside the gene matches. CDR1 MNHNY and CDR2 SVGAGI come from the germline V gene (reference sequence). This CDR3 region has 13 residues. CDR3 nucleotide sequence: TGTGCCAGCCGGGGGACTACTAACTACGAGCAGTACTTC. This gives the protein CASRGTTNYEQYF.

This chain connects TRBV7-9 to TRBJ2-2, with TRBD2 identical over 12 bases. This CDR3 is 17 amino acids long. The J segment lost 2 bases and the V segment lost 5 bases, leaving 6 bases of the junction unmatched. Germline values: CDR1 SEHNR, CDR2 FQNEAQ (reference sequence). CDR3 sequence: CASSRTSGGTNTGELFF. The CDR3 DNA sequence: TGTGCCAGCAGCAGAACTAGCGGGGGGACAAACACCGGGGAGCTGTTTTTT.

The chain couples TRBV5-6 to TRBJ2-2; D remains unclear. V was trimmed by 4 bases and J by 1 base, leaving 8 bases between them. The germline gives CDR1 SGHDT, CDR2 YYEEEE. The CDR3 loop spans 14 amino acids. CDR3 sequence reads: CASSPTGNTGELFF. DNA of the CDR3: TGTGCCAGCAGCCCCACCGGGAACACCGGGGAGCTGTTTTTT.

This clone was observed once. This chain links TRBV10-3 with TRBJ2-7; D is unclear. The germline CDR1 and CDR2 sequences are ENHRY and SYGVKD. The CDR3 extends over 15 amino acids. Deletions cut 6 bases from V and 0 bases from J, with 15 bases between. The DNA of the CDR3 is TGTGCCATCAGCCACACAGATCCGAGCTCCTACGAGCAGTACTTC. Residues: CAISHTDPSSYEQYF.

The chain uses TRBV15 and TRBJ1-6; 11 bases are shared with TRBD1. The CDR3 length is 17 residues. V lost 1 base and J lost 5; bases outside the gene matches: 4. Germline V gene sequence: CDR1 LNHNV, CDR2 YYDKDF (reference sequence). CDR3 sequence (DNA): TGTGCCACCAGCAGAGGCCGGGACAGGGGGGATAATTCACCCCTCCACTTT. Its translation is CATSRGRDRGDNSPLHF.

The CDR3 protein is CASSGPPYYNEQFF. CDR3 in DNA: TGTGCCAGCAGCGGCCCCCCGTACTACAATGAGCAGTTCTTC. The V gene is TRBV9, the J gene TRBJ2-1; D gene unclear. V was cut by 3 bases and J by 3 bases, with 10 bases left in between. There are 14 residues in the CDR3. From germline, CDR1 is SGDLS and CDR2 YYNGEE. Drawing the rest from reference TRBV9 and TRBJ2-1, the complete variable domain is DSGVTQTPKHLITATGQRVTLRCSPRSGDLSVYWYQQSLDQGLQFLIQYYNGEERAKGNILERFSAQQFPDLHSELNLSSLELGDSALYFCASSGPPYYNEQFFGPGTRLTVL.

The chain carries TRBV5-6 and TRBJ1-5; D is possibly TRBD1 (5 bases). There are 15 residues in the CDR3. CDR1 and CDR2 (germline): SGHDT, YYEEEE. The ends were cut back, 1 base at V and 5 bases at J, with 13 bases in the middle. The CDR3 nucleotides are TGTGCCAGCAGCTTGTTGGCAGGGTCGGATCAGCCCCAGCATTTT. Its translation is CASSLLAGSDQPQHF.

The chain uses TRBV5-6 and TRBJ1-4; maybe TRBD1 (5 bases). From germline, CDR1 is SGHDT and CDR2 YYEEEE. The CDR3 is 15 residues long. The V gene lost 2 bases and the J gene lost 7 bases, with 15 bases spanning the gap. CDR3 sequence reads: CASSLGAESSEKLFF. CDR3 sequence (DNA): TGTGCCAGCAGCTTAGGGGCCGAGAGTAGTGAAAAACTGTTTTTT.

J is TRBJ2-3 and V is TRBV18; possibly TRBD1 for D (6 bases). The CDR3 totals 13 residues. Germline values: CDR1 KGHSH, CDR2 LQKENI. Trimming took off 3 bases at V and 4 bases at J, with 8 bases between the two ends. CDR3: CASSPRTADTQYF. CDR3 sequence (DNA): TGTGCCAGCTCACCTCGGACAGCAGATACGCAGTATTTT.

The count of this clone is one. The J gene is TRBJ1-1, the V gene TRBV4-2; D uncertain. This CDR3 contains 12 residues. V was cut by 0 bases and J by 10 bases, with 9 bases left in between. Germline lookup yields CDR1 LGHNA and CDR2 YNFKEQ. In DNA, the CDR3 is TGTGCCAGCAGCCAAGATGGGGATGGAGCTTTCTTT. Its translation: CASSQDGDGAFF.

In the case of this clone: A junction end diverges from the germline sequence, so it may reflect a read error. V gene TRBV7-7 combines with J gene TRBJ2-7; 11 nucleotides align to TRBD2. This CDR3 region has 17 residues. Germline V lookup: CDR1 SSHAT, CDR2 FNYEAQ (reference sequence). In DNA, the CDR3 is TGTGCTAGCAGCTTATTCCCCCGGACTAGCGGGCCCTACGAGCAGTACTTC. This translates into CASSLFPRTSGPYEQYF.

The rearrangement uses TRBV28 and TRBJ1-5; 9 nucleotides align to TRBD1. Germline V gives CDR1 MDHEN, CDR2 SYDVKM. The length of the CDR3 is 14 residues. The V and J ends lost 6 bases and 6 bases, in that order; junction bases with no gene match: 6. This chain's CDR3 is CASSPGTGSQPQHF. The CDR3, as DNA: TGTGCCAGCAGCCCAGGGACAGGGAGTCAGCCCCAGCATTTT.

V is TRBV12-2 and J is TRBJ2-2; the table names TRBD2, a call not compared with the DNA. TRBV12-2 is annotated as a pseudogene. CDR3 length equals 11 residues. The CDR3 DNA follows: TGTGCAAGTCGCCCTACCGGGGAGCTGTTTTTT. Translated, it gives CASRPTGELFF.